One sample yielded the 20 T cell receptor beta chains listed below, sequenced in a study of T cell responses to AZD1222 COVID-19 vaccine. Sequencing was performed with immunoSEQ multiplex PCR; in TCRdb, only in-frame clones are kept and a portion is missing. In the table there are more than 85,000 clones, less than 85% of which are singletons. Material: peripheral blood, obtained 28 days after the second AZD1222 dose. The source is an adult who received the AZD1222 COVID-19 vaccine.

This chain joins TRBV6-1 and TRBJ2-7; maybe TRBD1 (5 bases). The CDR3 length is 13 residues. In germline, CDR1 is MNHNS, CDR2 SASEGT. Trimming left V 10 bases short and J 2 bases short, with 15 bases between. CDR3 in amino acids: CATQQDKTYEQYF. As DNA, the CDR3 is TGTGCCACCCAACAGGATAAGACCTACGAGCAGTACTTC.

DNA of the CDR3: TGTGCCAGCAGCAACCCGTGGGCGCCTGAAGCTTTCTTT. Amino acids: CASSNPWAPEAFF. V is TRBV11-2 and J is TRBJ1-1; D gene uncertain. Trimming left V 5 bases short and J 6 bases short, with 13 bases between. This CDR3 is 13 amino acids long. Germline CDR1 is SGHAT and CDR2 is FQNNGV.

This clone was seen only a few times. Germline and junction disagree at one end, which may indicate a read error. This chain links TRBV29-1 with TRBJ1-2; D not certain. This CDR3 has 14 residues. Germline V CDR1 and CDR2: SQVTM, ANQGSEA. CDR3 sequence: CSAEEAGRRKGYTF. CDR3 DNA: TGCAGCGCTGAAGAGGCCGGGAGAAGGAAAGGCTACACCTTC.

The chain carries TRBV7-9 and TRBJ2-2; perhaps D is TRBD1 or TRBD2 (5 bases each). The CDR3 contains 14 residues. Per germline, CDR1 SEHNR and CDR2 FQNEAQ (reference sequence). The V end lost 7 bases, the J end lost 1 base, and 10 bases lay between the germline ends. This chain's CDR3 is CASMRGQNTGELFF. The CDR3 DNA reads TGTGCCAGCATGAGGGGCCAGAACACCGGGGAGCTGTTTTTT.

The chain couples TRBV29-1 to TRBJ1-4; the match to TRBD1 covers 11 bases. The germline V gene has CDR1 SQVTM and CDR2 ANQGSEA. The CDR3 contains 14 residues. After removal of 8 bases from V and 5 bases from J, the junction contained 7 bases not matched to a gene. CDR3 in amino acids: CSPGGTGGNEKLFF. The CDR3 DNA reads as TGCAGCCCGGGAGGGACAGGGGGGAATGAAAAACTGTTTTTT.

The chain combines TRBV18 with TRBJ1-1; perhaps TRBD1 as D (6 bases). From germline, CDR1 is KGHSH and CDR2 LQKENI. CDR3 length: 16 residues. The V gene lost 2 bases and the J gene lost 0 bases, with 13 bases spanning the gap. CDR3 DNA sequence: TGTGCCAGCTCACCAACGGGACAAAGCATGAACACTGAAGCTTTCTTT. This encodes CASSPTGQSMNTEAFF.

This chain links TRBV11-3 with TRBJ2-7; D gene unclear. The germline CDR1 and CDR2 sequences are SGHNT and YENEEA. The CDR3 is 12 amino acids. Trimming stripped 5 bases from V and 4 bases from J, with 9 bases between. The DNA for the CDR3 is TGTGCCAGCAGCCCTCACTCGTACGAGCAGTACTTC. Protein product: CASSPHSYEQYF.

The chain carries TRBV15 and TRBJ1-3; D remains ambiguous. Trimming removed 0 bases from V and 3 bases from J, with 6 bases in between. The germline CDR1 and CDR2 sequences are LNHNV and YYDKDF (reference sequence). The CDR3 has 14 amino acids. In DNA form, the CDR3 reads TGTGCCACCAGCAGAGAGGGCGTTGGAAACACCATATATTTT. This gives the protein CATSREGVGNTIYF.

The chain combines TRBV2 with TRBJ1-5, with TRBD1 matching over 8 bases. Germline CDR1 and CDR2: SNHLY and FYNNEI. This CDR3 is 14 amino acids long. V lost 5 bases and J lost 5; bases outside the gene matches: 5. The CDR3 is CASSYRGGDQPQHF. The DNA for the CDR3 is TGTGCCAGCAGTTACAGGGGGGGGGATCAGCCCCAGCATTTT.

The chain couples TRBV3-1 (or the pseudogene TRBV3-2) to TRBJ1-4; D remains ambiguous. Germline values: CDR1 LGHDT, CDR2 YNNKEL (reference sequence). The CDR3 runs 15 residues. V was pared by 3 bases and J by 7 bases, with 15 bases between. The CDR3 coding sequence is TGTGCCAGCAGCCATTCGAGCCAGTCTGGTGAAAAACTGTTTTTT. As protein: CASSHSSQSGEKLFF.

This rearrangement joins TRBV4-3 to TRBJ1-2; no definite D call. V dropped 0 bases and J dropped 3 bases, with 11 bases sitting between them. The CDR3 has 15 amino acids. CDR1 is LGHNA, CDR2 YSLEER, per germline. CDR3 in DNA: TGCGCCAGCAGCCAAGACTCGACCTTTGACTATGGCTACACCTTC. It codes for CASSQDSTFDYGYTF.

The rearrangement joins TRBV23-1 to TRBJ1-3, with 9 nucleotides matching TRBD1. TRBV23-1 is noted as an ORF with a role that remains uncertain. This CDR3 is built from 20 residues. The V segment lost 0 bases and the J segment 0 bases; nucleotides outside the gene matches: 12. In nucleotides, the CDR3 is TGCGCCAGCAGTCAATCCTGGACAGGGGATCCAGTTAGCTCTGGAAACACCATATATTTT. It encodes CASSQSWTGDPVSSGNTIYF.

This chain links TRBV5-5 with TRBJ1-2; D gene unclear. The CDR3 extends over 13 amino acids. Germline V lookup: CDR1 SGHKS, CDR2 YYEKEE (reference sequence). Trimming removed 7 bases from V and 1 base from J, with 11 bases in between. The CDR3 DNA follows: TGTGCCAGCGACCCCACGGGTAACTATGGCTACACCTTC. Protein sequence: CASDPTGNYGYTF.

The chain is built from TRBV6-5 and TRBJ1-4, with D uncertain. Germline assignment: CDR1 MNHEY and CDR2 SVGAGI. Trimming cost V 8 bases and J 8 bases, with 6 bases left between them. This CDR3 is built from 10 residues. The CDR3 spells CASPGEKLFF. The CDR3, as DNA: TGTGCCAGCCCTGGGGAAAAACTGTTTTTT.

This clone was detected once. This rearrangement joins TRBV5-1 to TRBJ1-6; D call uncertain. Germline V gene data show CDR1 as SGHRS and CDR2 as YFSETQ. The length of the CDR3 is 14 residues. The ends were cut back, 3 bases at V and 8 bases at J, with 12 bases in the middle. CDR3 DNA: TGCGCCAGCAGCTCGGGAGCGGGAGATTCACCCCTCCACTTT. Translation: CASSSGAGDSPLHF.

The V gene is TRBV5-6, the J gene TRBJ2-1; TRBD2 matches 12 bases. There are 17 residues in the CDR3. The V and J ends lost 4 bases and 7 bases, in that order; junction bases with no gene match: 12. CDR1 SGHDT and CDR2 YYEEEE come from the germline V gene. CDR3 DNA: TGTGCCAGCAGCCCCAGGAGACTAGCGGGGGTTCGGAATGAGCAGTTCTTC. Its translation is CASSPRRLAGVRNEQFF.

The V call is TRBV5-1, the J call TRBJ1-4; 7 bases fit TRBD1. Germline CDR1 SGHRS, CDR2 YFSETQ. Trimming cost V 2 bases and J 3 bases; bases outside gene matches: 1. This CDR3 comprises 14 residues. The CDR3: CASSFGTANEKLFF. The CDR3 nucleotides read TGCGCCAGCAGCTTCGGGACAGCTAATGAAAAACTGTTTTTT.

V and J are TRBV6-2 or TRBV6-3 and TRBJ2-1; maybe TRBD2 (6 bases). V lost 0 bases and J 8 bases, leaving 23 bases between the germline ends. Germline V gene data show CDR1 as MNHEY and CDR2 as SVGEGT. CDR3 length: 18 amino acids. The CDR3 DNA is TGTGCCAGCAGTTACTCGATACTCCGGGACTCCCTCAAGGATGAGCAGTTCTTC. This encodes CASSYSILRDSLKDEQFF.

The chain has TRBV7-9 and TRBJ2-7, with a weak D call TRBD1 (6 bases). V shed 5 bases and J shed 5 bases, with 19 bases lying between them. Germline V gene data show CDR1 as SEHNR and CDR2 as FQNEAQ (reference sequence). CDR3 length equals 15 residues. CDR3 nucleotide sequence: TGTGCCAGCAGCACAGGGAGCAGGAAGATCGACGAGCAGTACTTC. This translates into CASSTGSRKIDEQYF.

V gene TRBV27 combines with J gene TRBJ1-3, with unresolved D. Germline loops: CDR1 MNHEY, CDR2 SMNVEV (reference sequence). V lost 4 bases to trimming and J lost 1 base, with 8 bases between them. The CDR3 is 14 residues long. CDR3 residues: CASSSLTSGNTIYF. The CDR3 bases are TGTGCCAGCAGTTCACTCACTTCTGGAAACACCATATATTTT.